What follows are 5 T cell receptor beta chains derived from one specimen sequenced in a study of T cell changes during pregnancy in multiple sclerosis. Sequencing was performed with immunoSEQ multiplex PCR; in TCRdb, only in-frame clones are kept and a portion is missing. The sample includes about 44,000 clones, 90% to 97% of them seen just once. The sample here was peripheral blood, taken in the second trimester of pregnancy. Every receptor here comes from a female donor with multiple sclerosis, enrolled in a pregnancy study.

The chain couples TRBV29-1 to TRBJ1-2, with a weak D call TRBD1 (6 bases). Per germline, CDR1 SQVTM and CDR2 ANQGSEA. Trimming stripped 5 bases from V and 3 bases from J, with 19 bases between. The CDR3 is 15 residues long. The CDR3, as DNA: TGCAGCGTTCCCTATCACGACAGGATGGACTATGGCTACACCTTC. Translation gives CSVPYHDRMDYGYTF.

The chain couples TRBV7-7 to TRBJ2-7, with TRBD1 matching over 9 bases. V was clipped by 1 base and J by 0 bases; unmatched bases: 1. This CDR3 is 15 amino acids long. Germline values: CDR1 SSHAT, CDR2 FNYEAQ (reference sequence). The chain's CDR3 is CASSLGTGDSYEQYF. In DNA form, the CDR3 reads TGTGCCAGCAGCTTAGGGACAGGGGACTCCTACGAGCAGTACTTC.

The chain links TRBV28 to TRBJ1-5, with D possibly matching TRBD1 (6 bases). This CDR3 region has 14 residues. Per the germline V gene, CDR1 is MDHEN and CDR2 is SYDVKM. Trimming took 6 bases from V and 5 from J, leaving 14 bases between them. The CDR3 DNA is TGTGCCAGCAGCAGCGGACAGTTATATCAGCCCCAGCATTTT. Its protein is CASSSGQLYQPQHF.

This clone was counted a single time. This rearrangement joins TRBV6-5 to TRBJ2-3, with D maybe TRBD2 (7 bases). CDR3 length equals 15 residues. Germline CDR1 reads MNHEY; CDR2 reads SVGAGI. V was shortened by 2 bases and J by 0 bases, with 9 bases between the two germline ends. This chain's CDR3 is CASSYGGASTDTQYF. For the CDR3, the DNA is TGTGCCAGCAGTTACGGGGGGGCTAGCACAGATACGCAGTATTTT.

CDR3 region: CASRPGVSSGNTIYF. The CDR3 nucleotides are TGTGCCAGCAGGCCGGGGGTCTCGTCTGGAAACACCATATATTTT. The chain links TRBV7-2 to TRBJ1-3, with a weak D call TRBD1 (5 bases). The CDR3 runs to 15 residues. CDR1 is SGHTA and CDR2 is FQGNSA in the germline V gene. With 6 bases removed from V and 1 base from J, the gap between germline ends came to 13 bases.